The 14 T cell receptor beta chains presented below share a single source sample, sequenced in a study of cytomegalovirus exposure and HLA in healthy donors. Measured with immunoSEQ multiplex PCR; TCRdb has only the in-frame clones, and not every one. The table has some 170,000 clones, around nine tenths seen once. The sequenced sample consisted of PBMCs. Receptors were obtained from a young woman in good health and CMV-seronegative.

This chain connects TRBV10-2 to TRBJ2-1; 12 nucleotides align to TRBD2. J gave up 4 bases and V 9 bases, and 4 bases lay outside the gene matches. Germline CDR1 and CDR2: WSHSY and SAAADI. The CDR3 spans 14 residues. In nucleotides, the CDR3 is TGCGCCAGTAAACTAGCGGGGGGTTACAATGAGCAGTTCTTC. Translating it yields CASKLAGGYNEQFF.

The CDR3 nucleotides read TGTGCCAGCAGCTTAGCGACAGGGGCTATGTACCAAGAGACCCAGTACTTC. The encoded protein is CASSLATGAMYQETQYF. This chain uses TRBV7-8 with TRBJ2-5, with 8 bases that match TRBD1. Germline V gene sequence: CDR1 SGHVS, CDR2 FQNEAQ. CDR3 length equals 17 residues. V lost 0 bases to trimming and J lost 0 bases; unmatched junction nucleotides: 6.

This chain links TRBV13 with TRBJ1-2; D possibly corresponds to TRBD1 (6 bases). The CDR3 length is 17 residues. V was cut by 3 bases and J by 4 bases, with 21 bases left in between. Germline V gene sequence: CDR1 PRHDT, CDR2 FYEKMQ (reference sequence). The CDR3 is CASSFPGGLTGIYGYTF. The CDR3 DNA sequence: TGTGCCAGCAGCTTCCCGGGGGGGCTCACCGGTATCTATGGCTACACCTTC.

This clone was seen once. The V gene is TRBV25-1, the J gene TRBJ2-1; no clear D gene. This CDR3 is 13 amino acids long. CDR1 MGHDK and CDR2 SYGVNS come from the germline V gene. V lost 4 bases and J lost 3, with 7 bases in between. This chain's CDR3 is CASSGGSYNEQFF. The CDR3 region has the DNA TGTGCCAGCAGTGGTGGCAGCTACAATGAGCAGTTCTTC. The full variable domain, rest sourced from reference TRBV25-1 and TRBJ2-1, is EADIYQTPRYLVIGTGKKITLECSQTMGHDKMYWYQQDPGMELHLIHYSYGVNSTEKGDLSSESTVSRIRTEHFPLTLESARPSHTSQYLCASSGGSYNEQFFGPGTRLTVL.

V and J are TRBV30 and TRBJ2-3; 8 positions match TRBD2. Germline V gives CDR1 GTSNPN, CDR2 SVGIG (reference sequence). V was clipped by 1 base and J by 4 bases; unmatched bases: 4. The CDR3 totals 14 residues. CDR3 region: CAWSAAGGPDTQYF. CDR3 nucleotide sequence: TGTGCCTGGAGTGCGGCGGGGGGCCCAGATACGCAGTATTTT.

This chain uses TRBV7-6 with TRBJ1-5, with 8 bases identical to TRBD1. The V gene end was trimmed by 5 bases and the J gene end by 4 bases; junction bases not matched to a gene: 4. The germline CDR1 and CDR2 sequences are SGHVS and FNYEAQ. This CDR3 contains 14 residues. This CDR3 reads CASSATGGNQPQHF. In DNA form, the CDR3 reads TGTGCCAGCAGCGCAACAGGGGGGAATCAGCCCCAGCATTTT.

This clone was counted only a few times. V gene TRBV15 combines with J gene TRBJ1-1; the D is unclear. Germline V gene data show CDR1 as LNHNV and CDR2 as YYDKDF (reference sequence). V lost 6 bases and J lost 1, with 12 bases in between. The CDR3 extends over 14 amino acids. The CDR3 DNA reads TGTGCCACCAGTCTAGGACTGCAGAACACTGAAGCTTTCTTT. It specifies CATSLGLQNTEAFF.

The chain employs TRBV5-1 and TRBJ1-1; D gene uncertain. Germline V lookup: CDR1 SGHRS, CDR2 YFSETQ. The ends were cut back, 2 bases at V and 1 base at J, with 12 bases in the middle. The CDR3 runs 15 residues. CDR3 loop: CASSFSGRGNTEAFF. CDR3 nucleotides: TGCGCCAGCAGCTTCAGTGGGCGGGGGAACACTGAAGCTTTCTTT.

This chain uses TRBV2 with TRBJ1-2, with D perhaps matching TRBD1 (6 bases). This CDR3 is 13 amino acids long. Germline CDR1 and CDR2: SNHLY and FYNNEI. V lost 8 bases and J 0 bases, leaving 10 bases between the germline ends. This CDR3 is CASLTGANYGYTF. The CDR3 bases are TGTGCCAGCCTGACAGGAGCTAACTATGGCTACACCTTC.

This clone was seen a few times. The chain has TRBV29-1 and TRBJ1-1; D is uncertain. The CDR3 loop spans 11 amino acids. Germline V gene data show CDR1 as SQVTM and CDR2 as ANQGSEA. The CDR3 nucleotides read TGCACTGTGACCAGCGACACTGAAGCTTTCTTT. Protein product: CTVTSDTEAFF. Based on the CDR3 plus reference TRBV29-1 and TRBJ1-1, the full variable domain is SAVISQKPSRDICQRGTSLTIQCQVDSQVTMMFWYRQQPGQSLTLIATANQGSEATYESGFVIDKFPISRPNLTFSTLTVSNMSPEDSSIYLCTVTSDTEAFFGQGTRLTVV.

This chain connects TRBV7-9 to TRBJ2-7; 8 positions agree with TRBD1. J was trimmed by 6 bases and V by 2 bases; bases with no gene match: 6. The CDR3 sequence is 14 residues long. The V gene's germline CDR1 is SEHNR and CDR2 FQNEAQ (reference sequence). This chain's CDR3 is CASSLHAQGGEQYF. Here the CDR3 DNA reads TGTGCCAGCAGCTTACACGCACAGGGGGGCGAGCAGTACTTC. Using reference TRBV7-9 and TRBJ2-7 for the parts outside the CDR3, the full variable domain is DTGVSQNPRHKITKRGQNVTFRCDPISEHNRLYWYRQTLGQGPEFLTYFQNEAQLEKSRLLSDRFSAERPKGSFSTLEIQRTEQGDSAMYLCASSLHAQGGEQYFGPGTRLTVT.

V usage is TRBV6-1 and J usage is TRBJ1-5; D might be TRBD1 (5 bases). This CDR3 spans 14 amino acids. Germline V gene sequence: CDR1 MNHNS, CDR2 SASEGT. Trimming shortened V by 4 bases and J by 7 bases, and 14 bases separated the two germline ends. CDR3 amino acids: CASSGTGGGQPQHF. For the CDR3, the DNA is TGTGCCAGCAGTGGCACTGGGGGAGGCCAGCCCCAGCATTTT.

This chain uses TRBV30 with TRBJ2-7; 8 nucleotides align to TRBD1. Germline V lookup: CDR1 GTSNPN, CDR2 SVGIG (reference sequence). The CDR3 loop spans 13 amino acids. Trimming removed 3 bases from V and 2 bases from J; junction bases left unmatched: 3. CDR3 DNA sequence: TGTGCCTGGAGCTGGGACAGGACCTACGAGCAGTACTTC. Its protein is CAWSWDRTYEQYF.

The chain carries TRBV30 and TRBJ2-1, with D unresolved. With 0 bases removed from V and 2 bases from J, the gap between germline ends came to 11 bases. This CDR3 is 15 amino acids long. Germline V gene data show CDR1 as GTSNPN and CDR2 as SVGIG (reference sequence). CDR3 loop: CAWSVGGRTYNEQFF. CDR3 bases: TGTGCCTGGAGTGTAGGCGGTCGGACCTACAATGAGCAGTTCTTC.